This T cell receptor beta chain comes out of a study of control samples from healthy donors and cancer patients. Here immunoSEQ multiplex PCR was the method, and the copy in TCRdb shows in-frame clones only, minus some. Of approximately 110,000 clones listed, about nine tenths are singletons. Specimen: blood. The clonotype originates from a human donor in good health. The donor label of this sample is uncertain.

The CDR3 sequence: CAISEVTGVAPLHF. The CDR3 DNA follows: TGTGCCATCAGTGAAGTGACAGGGGTTGCACCCCTCCACTTT. This chain connects TRBV10-3 to TRBJ1-6, with TRBD1 matching over 8 bases. The CDR3 length is 14 residues. With 3 bases clipped from V and 11 bases from J, the junction kept 6 bases outside the gene matches. Germline CDR1 and CDR2: ENHRY and SYGVKD.